The TCR beta chain described here comes from a study of T-cell memory formation after mild COVID-19. Study-wide context: Largely, TCR clusters stayed within a single donor. Study-level findings and limits: Memory cells collected pre-infection included some clones that later responded, suggesting cross-reactive memory joined. While clones contracting from day 15 to 85 were balanced between CD4 and CD8, later expanders leaned CD4+.

The germline V and J ends were trimmed by 5 bases and 9 bases, with 14 bases remaining between them. The CDR3 has 13 residues. Germline CDR1 is SGHAT and CDR2 is FQNNGV. TCRdb processed the 5' RACE reads anew with MiXCR; each CDR3 protein has one entry. The repertoire holds 310,000 or so distinct CDR3 sequences, 15% seen once, with roughly a fifth in the top ten. This clonotype has just a few counts. What it binds is unknown. This rearrangement joins TRBV11-2 to TRBJ1-5, with D unclear. Sequencing used PBMCs or a T cell subset sorted from them (not recorded which). The receptor was isolated from a man in his late teens or twenties who had mild COVID-19 (a few samples of this study predate the infection). Cell type and time point are not known. CDR3 residues: CASSASRLGPQHF. DNA for the CDR3: TGTGCCAGCAGCGCAAGTAGGCTGGGGCCCCAGCATTTT.